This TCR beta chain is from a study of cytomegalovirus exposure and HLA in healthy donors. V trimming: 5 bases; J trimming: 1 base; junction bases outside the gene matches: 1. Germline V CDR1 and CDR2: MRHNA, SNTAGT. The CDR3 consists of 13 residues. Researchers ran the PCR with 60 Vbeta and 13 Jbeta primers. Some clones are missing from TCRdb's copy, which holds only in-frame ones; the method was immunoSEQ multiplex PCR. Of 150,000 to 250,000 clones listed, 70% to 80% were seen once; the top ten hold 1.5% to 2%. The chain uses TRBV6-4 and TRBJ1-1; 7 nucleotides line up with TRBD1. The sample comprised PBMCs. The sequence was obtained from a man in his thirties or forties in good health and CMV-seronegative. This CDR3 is CASSRQGNTEAFF. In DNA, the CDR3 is TGTGCCAGCAGTAGACAGGGGAACACTGAAGCTTTCTTT.